This T cell receptor beta chain stems from a study of human T cells and chemical hapten exposure. Original methodology: Samples had a median of about 96,000 TCRs, ranging about 20,000 to 750,000. TCRdb used MiXCR to reprocess the RACE reads, holding one entry per CDR3 protein. The V and J calls and clone size are TCRdb's, not the authors'. The sample includes around 120,000 distinct CDR3 sequences, roughly 14% of them seen just once. The time point: pre-sensitization, week 0. Treatment in this sample: therapeutic diphenylcyclopropenone sensitization with weekly scalp DPC. The V and J ends lost 6 bases and 9 bases respectively, with 18 bases between them. Germline-derived CDR1 and CDR2 are DFQATT and SNEGSKA (reference sequence). The CDR3 is made up of 14 amino acids.

The sequencing used whole blood, collected in connection with sensitization to the hapten diphenylcyclopropenone (DPC). The chain links TRBV20-1 to TRBJ1-6; the D is unclear. This sequence was found in a woman aged 18-35 years with alopecia areata. Some clones in this sample may be carry-over from other donors' samples. DNA of the CDR3: TGCAGTGCCGCACGACCGAGTCGTGGTTCACCCCTCCACTTT. The encoded protein is CSAARPSRGSPLHF.